The entry that follows covers one T cell receptor beta chain sequence. Its antigen is not identified. The entry originates in a study of OX40 agonist ivuxolimab in advanced cancers. Turning to the study itself: Partial responses were observed in three patients, of whom one had hepatocellular carcinoma and two had cutaneous melanoma.

The study's findings and limits: Blood T cells, both CD4+ and CD8+, expanded clonally by week 6 at 0.1 to 3.0 mg/kg. The study found among the lowest clonal expansion in partial responders at 0.1-3.0 mg/kg. Low normalized clonal expansion also occurred in some nonresponding patients.

The V gene lost 7 bases and the J gene lost 0 bases, with 13 bases spanning the gap. The CDR3 sequence is 14 residues long. Germline CDR1 is SGHTA and CDR2 is FQGNSA. Generated by immunoSEQ multiplex PCR, the TCRdb table keeps only in-frame clones and is missing some. The sample has 35,000 to 50,000 clones, approximately 86% seen once; the top ten hold around 18%. The source material was CD4+ or CD8+ T cells sorted from blood, sampled in a trial of the OX40 agonist ivuxolimab. The TCR was taken from an adult with an advanced solid tumor such as melanoma, head and neck, liver or kidney cancer. This rearrangement joins TRBV7-2 to TRBJ2-7; possible D gene TRBD2, 6 bases. The CDR3 sequence: CASTNFGGSYEQYF. CDR3 nucleotides: TGTGCCAGCACCAACTTCGGGGGCTCCTACGAGCAGTACTTC.